This TCR beta chain was recovered during a study of T cells in Graves' hyperthyroidism and ophthalmopathy. Whole-study results and caveats: Most expanded thyroid clonotypes above 0.001 also appeared in blood.

The investigators amplified TCR beta CDR3 regions from RNA transcripts. Researchers ran a first-round RT-PCR on the TCR CDR3 using the HTBI primer set. TCRdb reanalysed the multiplex PCR reads using MiXCR and keeps one entry per CDR3 protein. The data contain 300,000 to 450,000 distinct CDR3 sequences, under 15% of them singletons. Regarding this clonotype: Its antigen is as yet unknown.

The V and J ends lost 11 bases and 2 bases respectively, with 12 bases between them. This CDR3 has 13 amino acids. The germline V gene has CDR1 SGHAT and CDR2 FQNNGV. The origin of this receptor is a woman between 25 and 40 years old with Graves' hyperthyroidism. Specimen: blood. The rearrangement uses TRBV11-2 and TRBJ2-2; no clear D. The CDR3, as DNA: TGTGCCGTTTTTTGGGGTAACACCGGGGAGCTGTTTTTT. This codes for CAVFWGNTGELFF.